These 23 T cell receptor beta chains were sequenced from one sample in a study of blood T cells in healthy people across ages. A second PCR of 7 to 11 cycles used a sample-barcoded 5' primer and a J-beta primer mix. TCRdb re-called the 5' RACE reads through MiXCR, storing one row per CDR3 protein. This table holds about 1,600,000 distinct CDR3 sequences, about 40% found once. Sequences were obtained from blood. The receptors stem from a woman aged 18-29 years in good health.

A word on this clonotype: Since a much larger clone is just one base distant, this may be a read error. CDR3 loop: CAATGDTQYF. The CDR3 DNA reads as TGTGCCGCCACTGGGGATACGCAGTATTTT. The chain couples TRBV12-3 or TRBV12-4 to TRBJ2-3; D is uncertain. The V end was cut by 11 bases, the J end by 6 bases, with 9 bases between. This CDR3 spans 10 amino acids.

The chain uses TRBV28 and TRBJ1-2; a possible D gene is TRBD1 (5 bases). V shed 8 bases and J shed 5 bases, with 12 bases lying between them. The CDR3 covers 12 residues. CDR1 is MDHEN, CDR2 SYDVKM, per germline. CDR3 residues: CASEGSWYGYTF. The CDR3 DNA follows: TGTGCCAGCGAGGGGAGTTGGTATGGCTACACCTTC.

The J gene is TRBJ1-1, the V gene TRBV27, with D hard to call. This CDR3 has 17 amino acids. Deletions cut 2 bases from V and 0 bases from J, with 16 bases between. Germline V gene data show CDR1 as MNHEY and CDR2 as SMNVEV (reference sequence). CDR3 in amino acids: CASSLVTAGIMNTEAFF. CDR3 DNA sequence: TGTGCCAGCAGTTTAGTGACGGCCGGAATAATGAACACTGAAGCTTTCTTT.

The chain uses TRBV6-1 and TRBJ2-1, with 11 bases fitting TRBD2. With V trimmed by 9 bases and J by 6 bases, 22 bases remained unmatched. The germline CDR1 and CDR2 sequences are MNHNS and SASEGT. This CDR3 has 19 amino acids. CDR3 in amino acids: CASYSFSGGAIGGSNEQFF. In DNA, the CDR3 is TGTGCCAGTTACTCTTTTAGCGGGGGGGCGATCGGTGGGAGCAATGAGCAGTTCTTC.

The CDR3 bases are TGTGCCAGCAGTTACCGACGACTAGCCGGAACGGGCACCGGGGAGCTGTTTTTT. This sequence encodes CASSYRRLAGTGTGELFF. The chain uses TRBV6-5 and TRBJ2-2; TRBD2 matches 7 bases. This CDR3 region has 18 residues. V dropped 2 bases and J dropped 4; count of bases not matched to a gene: 13. In germline, CDR1 is MNHEY, CDR2 SVGAGI.

Notes on this clonotype: Being one base from a much bigger clone, this may be a read error. The CDR3 reads CSAVWGATDTQYF. The CDR3 DNA follows: TGCAGCGCTGTTTGGGGGGCCACAGATACGCAGTATTTT. This rearrangement joins TRBV29-1 to TRBJ2-3; TRBD1 or TRBD2 may be the D gene (6 bases each). Looked up from germline, CDR1 is SQVTM and CDR2 is ANQGSEA. This CDR3 has 13 residues. V dropped 7 bases and J dropped 2 bases, with 13 bases sitting between them.

This clonotype was found a few times. V is TRBV12-3 or TRBV12-4 and J is TRBJ1-5; tentatively, D is TRBD1 (5 bases). The CDR3 contains 13 residues. V lost 3 bases and J 6 bases, leaving 9 bases between the germline ends. The CDR3 DNA sequence: TGTGCCAGCAGTTTCTCGGGGGTTCAGCCCCAGCATTTT. Translated, it gives CASSFSGVQPQHF.

The V gene is TRBV5-1, the J gene TRBJ2-7; D gene ambiguous. Trimming removed 2 bases at V and 0 bases at J, with 9 bases between. This CDR3 contains 14 residues. Looked up from germline, CDR1 is SGHRS and CDR2 is YFSETQ. The CDR3 region is CASSFARSSYEQYF. The CDR3, as DNA: TGCGCCAGCAGCTTTGCGCGGAGCTCCTACGAGCAGTACTTC.

The gene calls are TRBV11-2 and TRBJ1-5, with D maybe TRBD1 (6 bases). Germline V lookup: CDR1 SGHAT, CDR2 FQNNGV. The CDR3 totals 15 residues. With 6 bases removed from V and 4 bases from J, the gap between germline ends came to 16 bases. The chain's CDR3 is CASSSTDRMNQPQHF. In DNA, the CDR3 is TGTGCCAGCAGTTCTACGGACAGAATGAATCAGCCCCAGCATTTT.

This clonotype was seen a handful of times. The CDR3 nucleotides read TGTGCCAGCAGCGACCTTCTACAGGGATTAGCCAAAAACATTCAGTACTTC. This encodes CASSDLLQGLAKNIQYF. This chain uses TRBV7-2 with TRBJ2-4, with a possible D match to TRBD1 (6 bases). The V end lost 5 bases, the J end lost 0 bases, and 17 bases lay between the germline ends. CDR1 and CDR2 (germline): SGHTA, FQGNSA. The CDR3 is 17 amino acids.

The V call is TRBV30, the J call TRBJ2-1; TRBD1 or TRBD2 may be the D gene (5 bases each). The CDR3 length is 14 residues. V was trimmed by 3 bases and J by 3 bases, leaving 12 bases between them. CDR1 and CDR2 (germline): GTSNPN, SVGIG (reference sequence). Here the CDR3 DNA reads TGTGCCTGGAGCCCGGGACCCTTCTACAATGAGCAGTTCTTC. This encodes CAWSPGPFYNEQFF.

This clonotype was recorded a few times. This chain connects TRBV7-8 to TRBJ1-2; perhaps TRBD1 as D (6 bases). Per germline, CDR1 SGHVS and CDR2 FQNEAQ. This CDR3 has 13 amino acids. Trimming took 1 base from V and 8 from J, leaving 11 bases between them. CDR3 in DNA: TGTGCCAGCAGCTTAGGACAGGCGCAAGGCTACACCTTC. Residues: CASSLGQAQGYTF. Complete variable domain (other parts from reference TRBV7-8 and TRBJ1-2): GAGVSQSPRYKVAKRGQDVALRCDPISGHVSLFWYQQALGQGPEFLTYFQNEAQLDKSGLPSDRFFAERPEGSVSTLKIQRTQQEDSAVYLCASSLGQAQGYTFGSGTRLTVV.

This chain connects TRBV23-1 to TRBJ2-3, with 8 bases aligning to TRBD2. TRBV23-1 is classed as an ORF, of uncertain function. The CDR3 is 15 residues long. With 2 bases clipped from V and 4 bases from J, the junction kept 5 bases outside the gene matches. The CDR3 DNA sequence: TGCGCCAGCAGTCAAACAGCGGGAGCAGCAGATACGCAGTATTTT. Translating it yields CASSQTAGAADTQYF.

At least ten counts were recorded for this clonotype. V is TRBV18 and J is TRBJ2-1; D is uncertain. The J call is in doubt because the DNA end fits TRBJ2-7 better. The germline CDR1 and CDR2 sequences are KGHSH and LQKENI. This CDR3 is built from 17 residues. The CDR3 protein is CASSQVVTVGSYNEQYF. CDR3 bases: TGTGCCAGCTCCCAAGTGGTAACGGTTGGCTCCTACAATGAGCAGTACTTC.

The chain combines TRBV20-1 with TRBJ2-6, with D unresolved. The CDR3 has 13 amino acids. V was pared by 3 bases and J by 2 bases, with 5 bases between. Per germline, CDR1 DFQATT and CDR2 SNEGSKA (reference sequence). The CDR3 region is CSARAAGANVLTF. In DNA, the CDR3 is TGCAGTGCTAGGGCAGCTGGGGCCAACGTCCTGACTTTC.

This clonotype was seen only a few times. The chain recombines TRBV10-3 with TRBJ2-4, with D tentatively TRBD2 (5 bases). The end of the DNA is better explained by TRBJ2-7, so the J call may be wrong. The germline CDR1 and CDR2 sequences are ENHRY and SYGVKD. The CDR3 length is 13 residues. CDR3 in DNA: TGTGCCGTGTCAAGCGGCCCCTCCTACGAGCAGTACTTC. As protein: CAVSSGPSYEQYF.

The CDR3 sequence: CASSVLGNSPLHF. CDR3 nucleotides: TGTGCCAGCAGCGTCCTGGGAAATTCACCCCTCCACTTT. V is TRBV12-3 or TRBV12-4 and J is TRBJ1-6; D unclear. V was pared by 6 bases and J by 7 bases, with 10 bases between. CDR3 length: 13 residues.

J is TRBJ2-1 and V is TRBV28; D is possibly TRBD1 or TRBD2 (6 bases each). V dropped 6 bases and J dropped 5 bases, with 17 bases sitting between them. Germline V CDR1 and CDR2: MDHEN, SYDVKM. The CDR3 is 15 residues long. The CDR3 region has the DNA TGTGCCAGCAGCCCCGCGGGGACAACTAACAATGAGCAGTTCTTC. Protein product: CASSPAGTTNNEQFF.

This clonotype showed up just a few times. The rearrangement links TRBV7-2 to TRBJ2-3; D is perhaps TRBD2 (6 bases). V lost 2 bases and J 1 base, leaving 13 bases between the germline ends. The germline CDR1 and CDR2 sequences are SGHTA and FQGNSA. This CDR3 spans 16 amino acids. The CDR3 nucleotides read TGTGCCAGCAGCTTAAATCCCGGGGGACGCACAGATACGCAGTATTTT. Its protein is CASSLNPGGRTDTQYF.

This clonotype was found many times. V is TRBV29-1 and J is TRBJ2-3; the D is unclear. The CDR3 has 10 amino acids. Germline V gene sequence: CDR1 SQVTM, CDR2 ANQGSEA. The V end lost 4 bases, the J end lost 4 bases, and 3 bases lay between the germline ends. CDR3 nucleotide sequence: TGCAGCGTTGGACCAGATACGCAGTATTTT. Translating gives CSVGPDTQYF.

The V gene is TRBV5-5, the J gene TRBJ2-7, with D maybe TRBD2 (5 bases). Trimming left V 0 bases short and J 3 bases short, with 10 bases between. This CDR3 has 14 amino acids. Germline lookup yields CDR1 SGHKS and CDR2 YYEKEE (reference sequence). In nucleotides, the CDR3 is TGTGCCAGCAGCTTGGATCCGAGGGTCTACGAGCAGTACTTC. Its protein is CASSLDPRVYEQYF.

The J gene is TRBJ1-4, the V gene TRBV5-1; D unresolved. CDR3 length: 14 amino acids. The V end lost 0 bases, the J end lost 5 bases, and 8 bases lay between the germline ends. From germline, CDR1 is SGHRS and CDR2 YFSETQ. The CDR3 reads CASSLGSENEKLFF. In DNA form, the CDR3 reads TGCGCCAGCAGCTTGGGGTCCGAGAATGAAAAACTGTTTTTT.

The chain employs TRBV5-4 and TRBJ2-1; D possibly corresponds to TRBD2 (6 bases). V lost 3 bases to trimming and J lost 6 bases, with 16 bases between them. The CDR3 totals 15 residues. The germline V gene has CDR1 SGHNT and CDR2 YYREEE (reference sequence). CDR3 nucleotide sequence: TGTGCCAGCAGCTCTACTAGCCCCACCACCAATGAGCAGTTCTTC. It is translated as CASSSTSPTTNEQFF. The full variable domain, with the rest looked up from reference TRBV5-4 and TRBJ2-1, is ETGVTQSPTHLIKTRGQQVTLRCSSQSGHNTVSWYQQALGQGPQFIFQYYREEENGRGNFPPRFSGLQFPNYSSELNVNALELDDSALYLCASSSTSPTTNEQFFGPGTRLTVL.